These 20 T cell receptor beta chains were sequenced from one sample in a study of blood T cell repertoires in COVID-19. Some clones are missing from TCRdb's copy, which holds only in-frame ones; the method was immunoSEQ multiplex PCR. Of some 60,000 clones in the sample, approximately 86% were seen once. Sequencing was performed on peripheral blood. The receptors originated from a human donor with active COVID-19. The donor label of this sample is uncertain.

The V and J genes are TRBV2 and TRBJ1-6; maybe TRBD1 (5 bases). The germline V and J ends were trimmed by 4 bases and 10 bases, with 14 bases remaining between them. Germline lookup yields CDR1 SNHLY and CDR2 FYNNEI. The CDR3 is 14 amino acids. The CDR3 region is CASSVWRGGSPLHF. The CDR3, as DNA: TGTGCCAGCAGTGTGTGGAGGGGTGGGTCACCCCTCCACTTT.

CDR3 in DNA: TGTGCCAGCAGCAAGGCAGGAGGTAGGCACGAGCAGTACTTC. Protein product: CASSKAGGRHEQYF. The chain recombines TRBV11-2 with TRBJ2-7; D is possibly TRBD2 (5 bases). The ends were cut back, 5 bases at V and 5 bases at J, with 16 bases in the middle. The CDR3 sequence is 14 residues long. Germline V gene data show CDR1 as SGHAT and CDR2 as FQNNGV.

The chain uses TRBV4-3 and TRBJ2-4; 7 positions match TRBD2. This CDR3 comprises 19 residues. Germline trimming cut 1 base from V and 0 bases from J; bases unmatched to any gene: 12. Germline CDR1 and CDR2: LGHNA and YSLEER. The CDR3 loop is CASSQAGGLADIAKNIQYF. The CDR3 nucleotides read TGCGCCAGCAGCCAAGCAGGAGGGCTAGCGGATATAGCCAAAAACATTCAGTACTTC.

The V gene is TRBV2, the J gene TRBJ1-4, with D possibly TRBD1 on 6 matching bases. The ends were cut back, 7 bases at V and 4 bases at J, with 16 bases in the middle. This CDR3 spans 15 amino acids. Germline-derived CDR1 and CDR2 are SNHLY and FYNNEI. CDR3 loop: CASTLRGGINEKLFF. The CDR3 DNA sequence: TGTGCCAGCACTCTGAGAGGGGGAATTAATGAAAAACTGTTTTTT. Based on the CDR3 plus reference TRBV2 and TRBJ1-4, the full variable domain is EPEVTQTPSHQVTQMGQEVILRCVPISNHLYFYWYRQILGQKVEFLVSFYNNEISEKSEIFDDQFSVERPDGSNFTLKIRSTKLEDSAMYFCASTLRGGINEKLFFGSGTQLSVL.

This clone was picked up one time. This chain joins TRBV11-2 and TRBJ2-3; weak D call: TRBD2 (5 bases). With 11 bases removed from V and 3 bases from J, the gap between germline ends came to 15 bases. This CDR3 comprises 13 residues. Germline V gene data show CDR1 as SGHAT and CDR2 as FQNNGV. DNA of the CDR3: TGTGCCTCCCGTCAAGGAGGTACAGATACGCAGTATTTT. As protein: CASRQGGTDTQYF.

The chain couples TRBV6-1 to TRBJ1-1; 10 bases fit TRBD1. V dropped 2 bases and J dropped 6; count of bases not matched to a gene: 9. This CDR3 is 16 amino acids long. Germline assignment: CDR1 MNHNS and CDR2 SASEGT. The CDR3 DNA reads as TGTGCCAGCAGTGAAAGAGGGACAGGGGCGGAAGCTGAAGCTTTCTTT. Translating it yields CASSERGTGAEAEAFF.

This clone has just a few counts. This chain joins TRBV2 and TRBJ1-5, with no clear D. This CDR3 contains 14 residues. Trimming stripped 5 bases from V and 4 bases from J, with 12 bases between. In germline, CDR1 is SNHLY, CDR2 FYNNEI. The CDR3 here is CASSQRSGNQPQHF. The CDR3 region has the DNA TGTGCCAGCAGTCAAAGGAGCGGGAATCAGCCCCAGCATTTT.

The V call is TRBV19, the J call TRBJ1-3; TRBD1 is a possible D gene (5 bases). CDR3 length: 16 amino acids. Germline V CDR1 and CDR2: LNHDA, SQIVND (reference sequence). The V gene lost 3 bases and the J gene lost 2 bases, with 14 bases spanning the gap. CDR3 sequence reads: CASSIGGGRTGNTIYF. Written as DNA, the CDR3 is TGTGCCAGTAGTATCGGGGGGGGACGGACTGGAAACACCATATATTTT.

This rearrangement joins TRBV30 to TRBJ1-3; possibly TRBD1 for D (5 bases). This CDR3 has 15 residues. Germline CDR1 reads GTSNPN; CDR2 reads SVGIG (reference sequence). Trimming removed 3 bases from V and 0 bases from J, with 12 bases in between. The DNA for the CDR3 is TGTGCCTGGAGGGTCCCAGGGTTCTCTGGAAACACCATATATTTT. It translates to CAWRVPGFSGNTIYF.

The chain has TRBV29-1 and TRBJ2-7; 11 bases are shared with TRBD1. Trimming at V came to 3 bases and at J to 5 bases, leaving 6 bases not matched to a gene. In germline, CDR1 is SQVTM, CDR2 ANQGSEA. This CDR3 contains 14 residues. The CDR3 region is CSVDPGTGGDEQYF. In DNA form, the CDR3 reads TGCAGCGTTGACCCCGGGACAGGGGGTGACGAGCAGTACTTC.

CDR3: CAARQGDGNEQFF. In nucleotides, the CDR3 is TGTGCCGCCAGACAGGGGGATGGCAATGAGCAGTTCTTC. The chain is built from TRBV10-3 and TRBJ2-1, with 9 positions matching TRBD1. The CDR3 totals 13 residues. In germline, CDR1 is ENHRY, CDR2 SYGVKD. V lost 11 bases, J lost 6 bases, and 8 bases stayed unmatched.

This sequence joins TRBV6-5 and TRBJ1-1; D ambiguous. Per the germline V gene, CDR1 is MNHEY and CDR2 is SVGAGI. The CDR3 contains 13 residues. CDR3 protein: CAVRAGMNTEAFF. CDR3 in DNA: TGTGCGGTCCGAGCAGGAATGAACACTGAAGCTTTCTTT.

This chain links TRBV7-2 with TRBJ2-7; D perhaps matches TRBD1 (6 bases). The CDR3 loop spans 14 amino acids. CDR1 and CDR2 from the germline V gene are SGHTA and FQGNSA. V lost 5 bases, J lost 3 bases, and 14 bases lay in between. The CDR3 nucleotides are TGTGCCAGCAGCCCCCCAGGGGTATACTACGAGCAGTACTTC. Translation gives CASSPPGVYYEQYF.

The chain joins TRBV7-9 to TRBJ1-1; weak D call: TRBD1 (6 bases). The CDR3 totals 16 residues. The V gene's germline CDR1 is SEHNR and CDR2 FQNEAQ (reference sequence). V dropped 5 bases and J dropped 3 bases, with 19 bases sitting between them. The CDR3 loop reads CASSNAINRVHTEAFF. CDR3 nucleotide sequence: TGTGCCAGCAGCAACGCCATAAACAGGGTTCACACTGAAGCTTTCTTT.

The chain employs TRBV11-2 and TRBJ2-3; 7 bases agree with TRBD2. Germline lookup yields CDR1 SGHAT and CDR2 FQNNGV. The trim removed 4 bases at V and 0 bases at J, leaving 7 bases unmatched. CDR3 length equals 16 residues. The CDR3 loop reads CASSSLTGGSTDTQYF. The DNA of the CDR3 is TGTGCCAGCAGCTCCCTTACGGGAGGAAGCACAGATACGCAGTATTTT. Full variable domain (outside the CDR3, taken from reference TRBV11-2 and TRBJ2-3): EAGVAQSPRYKIIEKRQSVAFWCNPISGHATLYWYQQILGQGPKLLIQFQNNGVVDDSQLPKDRFSAERLKGVDSTLKIQPAKLEDSAVYLCASSSLTGGSTDTQYFGPGTRLTVL.

The CDR3 protein is CASSLSVGSGKHTGELFF. The CDR3 DNA reads as TGTGCCAGCAGCTTATCGGTGGGTAGCGGGAAACACACCGGGGAGCTGTTTTTT. The J gene is TRBJ2-2, the V gene TRBV7-9; 8 bases agree with TRBD2. This CDR3 contains 18 residues. Germline CDR1 and CDR2: SEHNR and FQNEAQ (reference sequence). Trimming cost V 2 bases and J 3 bases; bases outside gene matches: 11.

This clone was seen more than once but under ten times. The chain combines TRBV5-5 with TRBJ2-7; no definite D call. Germline CDR1 reads SGHKS; CDR2 reads YYEKEE (reference sequence). Trimming pared 1 base from V and 5 bases from J, leaving 7 bases between. The CDR3 loop spans 12 amino acids. CDR3 sequence reads: CASSLNSDEQYF. In DNA form, the CDR3 reads TGTGCCAGCAGCTTGAATAGTGACGAGCAGTACTTC. Variable domain in full (rest from reference TRBV5-5 and TRBJ2-7): DAGVTQSPTHLIKTRGQQVTLRCSPISGHKSVSWYQQVLGQGPQFIFQYYEKEERGRGNFPDRFSARQFPNYSSELNVNALLLGDSALYLCASSLNSDEQYFGPGTRLTVT.

This chain uses TRBV28 with TRBJ1-5; possibly TRBD1 for D (5 bases). Germline V gives CDR1 MDHEN, CDR2 SYDVKM. The CDR3 consists of 15 residues. The germline V and J ends were trimmed by 3 bases and 3 bases, with 12 bases remaining between them. This CDR3 is CASSFFDSHNQPQHF. The CDR3 DNA sequence: TGTGCCAGCAGTTTTTTCGACAGCCACAATCAGCCCCAGCATTTT. Variable domain in full (rest from reference TRBV28 and TRBJ1-5): DVKVTQSSRYLVKRTGEKVFLECVQDMDHENMFWYRQDPGLGLRLIYFSYDVKMKEKGDIPEGYSVSREKKERFSLILESASTNQTSMYLCASSFFDSHNQPQHFGDGTRLSIL.

This chain connects TRBV28 to TRBJ2-4, with 8 bases that match TRBD2. Germline CDR1 MDHEN, CDR2 SYDVKM. Trimming took 5 bases from V and 4 from J; bases not matched to a gene: 16. The length of the CDR3 is 18 residues. CDR3 sequence (DNA): TGTGCCAGCAGTCTCTTGTCTCCTTTTGGCGGGAGGAAAAACATTCAGTACTTC. Amino acid sequence: CASSLLSPFGGRKNIQYF.

The V gene is TRBV19, the J gene TRBJ2-6, with D perhaps matching TRBD1 (5 bases). The CDR3 loop spans 16 amino acids. Germline CDR1 LNHDA, CDR2 SQIVND (reference sequence). Between the trimmed V and J ends, which lost 7 bases and 2 bases, there was a span of 15 bases. Written as DNA, the CDR3 is TGTGCCAGTAATCAAGGCAGGGCCGCTGGGGCCAACGTCCTGACTTTC. It codes for CASNQGRAAGANVLTF. The whole variable domain, remainder taken from reference TRBV19 and TRBJ2-6, is DGGITQSPKYLFRKEGQNVTLSCEQNLNHDAMYWYRQDPGQGLRLIYYSQIVNDFQKGDIAEGYSVSREKKESFPLTVTSAQKNPTAFYLCASNQGRAAGANVLTFGAGSRLTVL.